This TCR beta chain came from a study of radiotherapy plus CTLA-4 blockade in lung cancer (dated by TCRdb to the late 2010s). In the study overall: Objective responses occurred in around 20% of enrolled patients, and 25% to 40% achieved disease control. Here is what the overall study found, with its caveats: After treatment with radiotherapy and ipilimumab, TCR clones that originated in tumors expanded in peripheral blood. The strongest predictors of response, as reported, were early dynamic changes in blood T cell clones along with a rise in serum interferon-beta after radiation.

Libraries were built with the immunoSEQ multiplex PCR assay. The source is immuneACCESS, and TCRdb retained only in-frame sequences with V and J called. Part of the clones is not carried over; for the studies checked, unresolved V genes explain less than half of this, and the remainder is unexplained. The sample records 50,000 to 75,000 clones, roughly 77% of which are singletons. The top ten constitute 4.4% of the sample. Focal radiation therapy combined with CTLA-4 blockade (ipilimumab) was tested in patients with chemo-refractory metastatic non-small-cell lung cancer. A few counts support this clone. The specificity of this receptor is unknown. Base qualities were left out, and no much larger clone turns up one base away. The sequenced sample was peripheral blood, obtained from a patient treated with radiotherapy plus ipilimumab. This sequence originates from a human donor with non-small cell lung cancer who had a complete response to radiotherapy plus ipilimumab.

The CDR3 protein is CAWSEEGLQPQHF. The DNA reads TGTGCCTGGAGTGAAGAGGGGCTTCAGCCCCAGCATTTT. The receptor chain draws on TRBV30 and TRBJ1-5; the D gene is possibly TRBD1, with 5 bases matching. The CDR3 measures 13 amino acids from cysteine to phenylalanine. Here the CDR3 DNA is all that survives: 39 bases in frame from base 1. Trimming costs V 1 base and J 6 bases, and their ends lie 10 bases apart. From a lookup of the germline V gene (reference sequence), CDR1 and CDR2 are GTSNPN and SVGIG.